Sequencing of this T cell receptor beta chain was carried out in a study of vaccination effects on CD4 cells after COVID-19. Study results and caveats: Convalescent patients numbered few in the study; early post-infection timepoints were missing entirely. Clones arising from infection and from vaccination showed marked clonal contraction late after vaccination.

The CDR3 runs 13 residues. The V and J ends lost 1 base and 7 bases respectively, with 10 bases between them. Germline CDR1 reads SEHNR; CDR2 reads FQNEAQ (reference sequence). The table came from immunoSEQ multiplex PCR; TCRdb's copy has only in-frame clones and leaves some out. The table lists tens of thousands of clones, about two thirds of them singletons. Note on this clone: Its antigen is undetermined.

Scientists isolated CD4+ T cells after a roughly ten-day culture period ended. This receptor was obtained from a human donor who received a COVID-19 vaccine. Here the sequenced sample was CD4+ T cells from PBMCs cultured without peptide, taken before COVID-19 vaccination. The V call is TRBV7-9, the J call TRBJ2-5, with TRBD1 as a possible D gene (5 bases). In DNA form, the CDR3 reads TGTGCCAGCAGCTTAGGTAGCAGGGCGACCCAGTACTTC. This codes for CASSLGSRATQYF.